The T cell receptor beta chain under discussion was sequenced for a study of T cell responses to AZD1222 COVID-19 vaccine. Data came from immunoSEQ multiplex PCR; TCRdb stores just in-frame clones and leaves some out. The sample includes approximately 74,000 clones, 75% to 90% of them seen just once. The study's findings and limits: Spike was spanned by vaccine-associated CD4 TCRs, with dominance at 160-218 and 743-854. In a largely white British group with more females than males, clonal diversity was possibly underestimated. Close to half of all spike-specific TCRs reportedly target regions of the variants that are unmutated. Seropositive AZD1222 recipients at baseline numbered only five or six.

The V gene's germline CDR1 is DFQATT and CDR2 SNEGSKA (reference sequence). The V end was cut by 3 bases, the J end by 3 bases, with 12 bases between. The CDR3 has 13 amino acids. Comments on this clone: The antigen is unknown.

The sample was peripheral blood, taken 28 days after the second AZD1222 dose. This TCR was recovered from an adult who received the AZD1222 COVID-19 vaccine. The chain links TRBV20-1 to TRBJ2-7; no reliable D call. CDR3 protein: CSASDATYYEQYF. The CDR3 DNA reads TGCAGTGCTAGTGATGCAACCTACTACGAGCAGTACTTC.